This T cell receptor (beta chain) was found in a study of T cells in Graves' hyperthyroidism and ophthalmopathy. Study-wide results and limits: Ophthalmopathy was separated from stable hyperthyroidism by a 13 V-J model. Blood also carried most thyroid clonotypes expanded above 0.001.

As for this clonotype: The target antigen is unknown.

A lack of ophthalmopathy progression within 18 months defined stable Graves' hyperthyroidism. Any patient presenting with uncontrolled infection, other autoimmune disease, pregnancy or lactation was left out. Trimming took 5 bases from V and 0 from J, leaving 23 bases between them. Per the germline V gene, CDR1 is SEHNR and CDR2 is FQNEAQ (reference sequence). The CDR3 has 18 amino acids. The TCR beta CDR3 regions underwent amplification using RNA transcripts as the source. The HTBI primer set served for first-round RT-PCR of the TCR CDR3. Each CDR3 protein is one row after TCRdb ran MiXCR on the multiplex PCR reads. The repertoire holds a few hundred thousand distinct CDR3 sequences, with approximately 44% as singletons.

This TCR came from a woman under 30 with Graves' hyperthyroidism. V and J are TRBV7-9 and TRBJ2-7; D perhaps matches TRBD1 (6 bases). The specimen was peripheral blood or thyroid tissue (not recorded which). The CDR3 reads CASSVERVTGLSSYEQYF. CDR3 nucleotides: TGTGCCAGCAGCGTTGAACGGGTGACAGGTCTGAGCTCCTACGAGCAGTACTTC.